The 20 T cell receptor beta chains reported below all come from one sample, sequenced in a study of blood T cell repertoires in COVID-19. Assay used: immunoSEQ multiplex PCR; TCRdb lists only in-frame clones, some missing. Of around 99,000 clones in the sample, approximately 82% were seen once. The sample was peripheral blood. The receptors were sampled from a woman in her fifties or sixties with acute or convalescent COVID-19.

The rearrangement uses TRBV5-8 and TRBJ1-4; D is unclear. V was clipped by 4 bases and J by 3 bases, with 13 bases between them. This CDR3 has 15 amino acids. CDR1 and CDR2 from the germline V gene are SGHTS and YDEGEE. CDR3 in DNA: TGTGCCAGCAGCGGCGACGGGATCCCTAATGAAAAACTGTTTTTT. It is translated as CASSGDGIPNEKLFF.

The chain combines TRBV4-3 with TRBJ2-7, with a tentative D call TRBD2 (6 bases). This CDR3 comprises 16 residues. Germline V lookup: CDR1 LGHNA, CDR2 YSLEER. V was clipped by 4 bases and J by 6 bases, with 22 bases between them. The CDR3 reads CASSLRDSPFPGEQYF. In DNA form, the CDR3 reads TGCGCCAGCAGCCTAAGGGACTCCCCTTTTCCCGGCGAGCAGTACTTC.

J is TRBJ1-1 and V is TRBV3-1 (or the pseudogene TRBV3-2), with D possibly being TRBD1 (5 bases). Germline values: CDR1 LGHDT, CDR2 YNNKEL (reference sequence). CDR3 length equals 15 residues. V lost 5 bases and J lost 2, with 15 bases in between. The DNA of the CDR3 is TGTGCCAGCAGCTACCACGGAGGGGCCAACACTGAAGCTTTCTTT. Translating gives CASSYHGGANTEAFF.

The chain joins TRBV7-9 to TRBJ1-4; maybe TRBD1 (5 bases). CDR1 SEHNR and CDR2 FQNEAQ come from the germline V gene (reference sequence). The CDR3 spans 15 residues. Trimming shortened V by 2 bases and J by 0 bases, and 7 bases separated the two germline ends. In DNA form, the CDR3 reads TGTGCCAGCAGCTTATTAGGGGCAACTAATGAAAAACTGTTTTTT. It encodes CASSLLGATNEKLFF.

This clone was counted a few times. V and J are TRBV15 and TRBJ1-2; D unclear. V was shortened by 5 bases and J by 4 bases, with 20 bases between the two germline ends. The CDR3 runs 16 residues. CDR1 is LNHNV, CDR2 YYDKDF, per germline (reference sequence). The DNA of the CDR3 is TGTGCCACCAGCCCCGGACCCCTAACTAGCGGCTATGGCTACACCTTC. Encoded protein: CATSPGPLTSGYGYTF.

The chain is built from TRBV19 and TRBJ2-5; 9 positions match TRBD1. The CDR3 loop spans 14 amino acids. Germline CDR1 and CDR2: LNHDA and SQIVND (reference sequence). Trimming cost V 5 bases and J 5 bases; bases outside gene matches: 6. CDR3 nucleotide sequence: TGTGCCAGTAGTCCTTGGACAGGGGAGGAGACCCAGTACTTC. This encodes CASSPWTGEETQYF.

The CDR3 sequence is CASSLPSRPGQRITGELFF. The DNA of the CDR3 is TGTGCCAGCAGCTTACCCTCCCGTCCGGGACAGAGGATCACCGGGGAGCTGTTTTTT. V and J are TRBV7-8 and TRBJ2-2; 7 bases are shared with TRBD1. Germline V gives CDR1 SGHVS, CDR2 FQNEAQ. The CDR3 has 19 residues. V lost 2 bases and J lost 4; bases outside the gene matches: 16.

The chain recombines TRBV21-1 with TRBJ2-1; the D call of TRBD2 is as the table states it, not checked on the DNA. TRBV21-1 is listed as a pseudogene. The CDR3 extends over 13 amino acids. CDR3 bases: TGTGCCAGCAGCAAAGCGGGAGTTTATGAGCAGTTCTTC. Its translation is CASSKAGVYEQFF.

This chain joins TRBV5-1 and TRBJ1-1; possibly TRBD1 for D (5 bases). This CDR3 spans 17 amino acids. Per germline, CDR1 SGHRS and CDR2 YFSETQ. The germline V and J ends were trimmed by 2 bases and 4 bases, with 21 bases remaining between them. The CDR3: CASSFDPAGGKGTEAFF. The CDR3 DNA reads TGCGCCAGCAGCTTTGACCCTGCGGGGGGGAAGGGCACTGAAGCTTTCTTT.

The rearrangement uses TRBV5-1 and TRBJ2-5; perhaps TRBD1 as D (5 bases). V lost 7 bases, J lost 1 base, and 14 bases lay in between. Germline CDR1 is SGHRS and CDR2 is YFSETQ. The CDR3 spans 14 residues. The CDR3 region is CASPRIDSQETQYF. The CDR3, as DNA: TGCGCCAGCCCACGAATCGACAGCCAAGAGACCCAGTACTTC.

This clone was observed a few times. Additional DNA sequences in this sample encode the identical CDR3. This chain's CDR3 is CASSQGTGETQYF. The CDR3 DNA follows: TGTGCCAGCAGCCAAGGGACAGGAGAGACCCAGTACTTC. J is TRBJ2-5 and V is TRBV3-1 (or the pseudogene TRBV3-2); 7 bases are shared with TRBD1. Germline CDR1 and CDR2: LGHDT and YNNKEL (reference sequence). This CDR3 has 13 residues. V shed 1 base, J shed 4 bases, and the junction held 0 bases outside the gene matches.

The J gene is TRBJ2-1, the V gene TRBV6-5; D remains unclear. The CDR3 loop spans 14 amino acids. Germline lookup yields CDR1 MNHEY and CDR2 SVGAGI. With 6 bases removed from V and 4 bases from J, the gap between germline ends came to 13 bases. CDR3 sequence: CASRGLSFYNEQFF. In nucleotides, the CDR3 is TGTGCCAGCAGGGGCTTATCGTTTTACAATGAGCAGTTCTTC.

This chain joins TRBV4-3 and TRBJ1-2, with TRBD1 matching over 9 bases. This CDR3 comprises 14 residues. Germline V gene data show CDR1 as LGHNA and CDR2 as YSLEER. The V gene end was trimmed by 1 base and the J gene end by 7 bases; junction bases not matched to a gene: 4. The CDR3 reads CASSQVGTGSGYTF. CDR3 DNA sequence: TGCGCCAGCAGCCAAGTGGGGACAGGGAGTGGCTACACCTTC.

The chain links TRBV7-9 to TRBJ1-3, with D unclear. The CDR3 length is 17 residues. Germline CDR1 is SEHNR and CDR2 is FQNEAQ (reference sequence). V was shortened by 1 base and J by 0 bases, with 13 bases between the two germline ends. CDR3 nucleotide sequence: TGTGCCAGCAGCTTAGACGTCCCCCTGAGCTCTGGAAACACCATATATTTT. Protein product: CASSLDVPLSSGNTIYF.

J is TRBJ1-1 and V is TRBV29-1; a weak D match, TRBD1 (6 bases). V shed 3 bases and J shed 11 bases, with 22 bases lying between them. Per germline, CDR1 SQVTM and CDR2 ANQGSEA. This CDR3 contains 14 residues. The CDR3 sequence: CSVDNLQGKPRAFF. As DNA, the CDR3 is TGCAGCGTTGACAACTTACAGGGAAAGCCGCGGGCTTTCTTT.

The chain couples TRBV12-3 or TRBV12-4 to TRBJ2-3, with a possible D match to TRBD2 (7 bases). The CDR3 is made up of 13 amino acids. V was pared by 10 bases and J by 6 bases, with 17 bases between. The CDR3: CAIRRGRLDTQYF. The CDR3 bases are TGTGCCATTCGGCGGGGGCGCCTTGATACGCAGTATTTT.

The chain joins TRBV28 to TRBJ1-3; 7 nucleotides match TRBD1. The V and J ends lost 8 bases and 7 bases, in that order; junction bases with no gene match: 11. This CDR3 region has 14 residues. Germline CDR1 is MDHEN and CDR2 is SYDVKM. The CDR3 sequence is CASYRQGSRNTIYF. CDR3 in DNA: TGTGCCAGCTACAGACAGGGCAGCAGGAACACCATATATTTT. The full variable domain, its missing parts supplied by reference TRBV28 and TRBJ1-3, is DVKVTQSSRYLVKRTGEKVFLECVQDMDHENMFWYRQDPGLGLRLIYFSYDVKMKEKGDIPEGYSVSREKKERFSLILESASTNQTSMYLCASYRQGSRNTIYFGEGSWLTVV.

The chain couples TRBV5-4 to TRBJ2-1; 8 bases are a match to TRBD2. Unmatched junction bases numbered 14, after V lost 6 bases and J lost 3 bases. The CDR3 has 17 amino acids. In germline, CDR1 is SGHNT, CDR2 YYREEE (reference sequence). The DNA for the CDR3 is TGTGCCAGCACCCCGGGAGGGGGGGCCCGCGTCTACAATGAGCAGTTCTTC. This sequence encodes CASTPGGGARVYNEQFF.

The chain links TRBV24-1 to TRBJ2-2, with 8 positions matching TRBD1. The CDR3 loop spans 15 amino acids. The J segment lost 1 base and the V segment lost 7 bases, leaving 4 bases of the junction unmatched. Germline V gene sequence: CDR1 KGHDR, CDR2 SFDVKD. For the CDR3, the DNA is TGTGCCACCAGCCCCGGACAGGGGAACACCGGGGAGCTGTTTTTT. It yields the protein CATSPGQGNTGELFF.

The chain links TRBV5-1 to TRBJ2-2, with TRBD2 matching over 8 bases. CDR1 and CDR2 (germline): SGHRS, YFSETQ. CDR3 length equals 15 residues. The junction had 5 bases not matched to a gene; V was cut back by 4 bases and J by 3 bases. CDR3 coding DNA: TGCGCCAGCAGCGGCTCGGGACTAGACACCGGGGAGCTGTTTTTT. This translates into CASSGSGLDTGELFF.